These 32 T cell receptor beta chains came from one sample sequenced in a study of blood T cell repertoires in COVID-19. Produced via immunoSEQ multiplex PCR; TCRdb's table is partial and in-frame only. Of around 78,000 clones in the sample, 88% were seen once. Sequenced: peripheral blood. The receptors come from a human donor in a cohort sampled during active COVID-19.

V and J are TRBV4-1 and TRBJ1-5, with D possibly matching TRBD1 (5 bases). The CDR3 covers 14 residues. The V end was cut by 0 bases, the J end by 6 bases, with 9 bases between. In germline, CDR1 is MGHRA, CDR2 YSYEKL. CDR3 in amino acids: CASSQEGGGQPQHF. CDR3 sequence (DNA): TGCGCCAGCAGCCAAGAGGGGGGAGGTCAGCCCCAGCATTTT.

The genes are TRBV2 and TRBJ2-1, with 9 nucleotides matching TRBD2. V was pared by 7 bases and J by 13 bases, with 11 bases of the junction left unmatched. This CDR3 is built from 13 residues. CDR1 and CDR2 (germline): SNHLY, FYNNEI. The CDR3 loop is CASNSISSGTQFF. CDR3 nucleotide sequence: TGTGCCAGCAATAGTATTTCTAGCGGGACACAGTTCTTC.

V usage is TRBV11-2 and J usage is TRBJ2-5; the D gene is possibly TRBD1 (5 bases). This CDR3 is built from 14 residues. Germline CDR1 is SGHAT and CDR2 is FQNNGV. The ends were cut back, 4 bases at V and 8 bases at J, with 17 bases in the middle. CDR3 sequence: CASSSTAGSPTQYF. Written as DNA, the CDR3 is TGTGCCAGCAGCTCCACCGCAGGGTCCCCCACCCAGTACTTC.

The chain is built from TRBV11-2 and TRBJ2-1; TRBD2 is a possible D gene (5 bases). Between the trimmed V and J ends, which lost 2 bases and 8 bases, there was a span of 16 bases. From germline, CDR1 is SGHAT and CDR2 FQNNGV. This CDR3 spans 15 amino acids. The CDR3 here is CASSLRAAGSDEQFF. The CDR3 coding sequence is TGTGCCAGCAGCTTACGAGCGGCCGGTTCTGATGAGCAGTTCTTC.

The V and J genes are TRBV4-2 and TRBJ2-7; possibly TRBD1 for D (6 bases). Germline V gene lookup returns CDR1 LGHNA and CDR2 YNFKEQ. The CDR3 consists of 15 residues. V lost 4 bases and J lost 4, with 17 bases in between. The CDR3 sequence is CASSRGTGSVYEQYF. Written as DNA, the CDR3 is TGTGCCAGCAGCCGCGGAACAGGGTCCGTGTACGAGCAGTACTTC.

This sequence joins TRBV7-2 and TRBJ1-4; 8 bases are a match to TRBD1. This CDR3 has 15 residues. Per the germline V gene, CDR1 is SGHTA and CDR2 is FQGNSA. The V segment lost 5 bases and the J segment 7 bases; nucleotides outside the gene matches: 9. The DNA for the CDR3 is TGTGCCAGCAGCGCGGACAGGGTTTATGGTGAAAAACTGTTTTTT. This codes for CASSADRVYGEKLFF.

V gene TRBV7-2 combines with J gene TRBJ1-1, with 7 bases aligning to TRBD1. There are 14 residues in the CDR3. V lost 5 bases, J lost 0 bases, and 3 bases stayed unmatched. Germline V gives CDR1 SGHTA, CDR2 FQGNSA. CDR3 DNA sequence: TGTGCCAGCAGCCCCGGGACAGTGAACACTGAAGCTTTCTTT. This sequence encodes CASSPGTVNTEAFF. Together with reference TRBV7-2 and TRBJ1-1, the CDR3 gives the full variable domain: GAGVSQSPSNKVTEKGKDVELRCDPISGHTALYWYRQSLGQGLEFLIYFQGNSAPDKSGLPSDRFSAERTGGSVSTLTIQRTQQEDSAVYLCASSPGTVNTEAFFGQGTRLTVV.

The CDR3 region is CASSFLAEPSYNEQFF. In DNA form, the CDR3 reads TGCGCCAGCAGCTTTCTAGCGGAACCCTCCTACAATGAGCAGTTCTTC. This rearrangement joins TRBV5-1 to TRBJ2-1; 7 bases are a match to TRBD2. With V trimmed by 2 bases and J by 0 bases, 5 bases remained unmatched. Germline-derived CDR1 and CDR2 are SGHRS and YFSETQ. The CDR3 is 16 residues long.

This clone was seen just once. V and J are TRBV18 and TRBJ1-5; D possibly corresponds to TRBD1 (5 bases). V was shortened by 6 bases and J by 6 bases, with 18 bases between the two germline ends. Germline V gene lookup returns CDR1 KGHSH and CDR2 LQKENI. This CDR3 contains 15 residues. The CDR3 coding sequence is TGTGCCAGCTCCCCTCCCGGGGGGTCCCCTCAGCCCCAGCATTTT. This encodes CASSPPGGSPQPQHF. The complete variable domain, with remaining parts taken from reference TRBV18 and TRBJ1-5, reads NAGVMQNPRHLVRRRGQEARLRCSPMKGHSHVYWYRQLPEEGLKFMVYLQKENIIDESGMPKERFSAEFPKEGPSILRIQQVVRGDSAAYFCASSPPGGSPQPQHFGDGTRLSIL.

The chain joins TRBV19 to TRBJ2-5; D remains ambiguous. V was shortened by 3 bases and J by 5 bases, with 19 bases between the two germline ends. The CDR3 loop spans 16 amino acids. Germline-derived CDR1 and CDR2 are LNHDA and SQIVND (reference sequence). The CDR3 sequence: CASSISGRQFWETQYF. CDR3 sequence (DNA): TGTGCCAGTAGTATTTCGGGTCGGCAGTTTTGGGAGACCCAGTACTTC.

About this clone itself: One end of the junction is discordant with germline, which a read error may explain. V and J are TRBV7-9 and TRBJ1-2; D gene unclear. This CDR3 has 13 residues. Germline values: CDR1 SEHNR, CDR2 FQNEAQ (reference sequence). The DNA of the CDR3 is TGTGCCAGCAGCTCGTACCCCCAGGAGGTGAGGGCCTTC. Translating gives CASSSYPQEVRAF.

The V and J genes are TRBV4-2 and TRBJ1-1; perhaps TRBD1 as D (6 bases). The germline V gene encodes CDR1 LGHNA and CDR2 YNFKEQ. CDR3 length: 18 residues. The V gene lost 9 bases and the J gene lost 0 bases, with 26 bases spanning the gap. CDR3 DNA sequence: TGTGCCAGGCAAACGACGGGGGGCAGTTTCCCAATGAACACTGAAGCTTTCTTT. Protein product: CARQTTGGSFPMNTEAFF.

This clone was counted between two and nine times. The chain is built from TRBV24-1 and TRBJ2-1; TRBD2 agrees at 8 bases. CDR3 length: 13 amino acids. Germline V CDR1 and CDR2: KGHDR, SFDVKD. The V segment lost 4 bases and the J segment 9 bases; nucleotides outside the gene matches: 4. The CDR3 protein is CATSDPSGSEQFF. In DNA form, the CDR3 reads TGTGCCACCAGTGACCCCAGCGGGAGTGAGCAGTTCTTC.

The gene calls are TRBV7-2 and TRBJ2-3, with 7 positions matching TRBD2. CDR3 length: 15 amino acids. CDR1 SGHTA and CDR2 FQGNSA come from the germline V gene. V lost 2 bases and J lost 6; bases outside the gene matches: 8. The CDR3: CASSLSRAGFDTQYF. CDR3 bases: TGTGCCAGCAGCTTAAGTAGAGCGGGATTCGATACGCAGTATTTT.

This chain joins TRBV4-2 and TRBJ2-1; TRBD2 agrees at 7 bases. The CDR3 totals 17 residues. CDR1 and CDR2 (germline): LGHNA, YNFKEQ. V lost 5 bases and J lost 0; bases outside the gene matches: 10. This CDR3 is CASSSQQASGSYNEQFF. The DNA for the CDR3 is TGTGCCAGCAGCTCCCAGCAGGCTAGCGGCTCCTACAATGAGCAGTTCTTC.

The chain employs TRBV7-9 and TRBJ2-7; TRBD2 matches 12 bases. The CDR3 is 14 amino acids. The J segment lost 6 bases and the V segment lost 5 bases, leaving 5 bases of the junction unmatched. CDR1 and CDR2 from the germline V gene are SEHNR and FQNEAQ (reference sequence). The CDR3 bases are TGTGCCAGCAGCCCCGGACTAGCGGGGATCGAGCAGTACTTC. Amino acids: CASSPGLAGIEQYF.

The chain has TRBV10-3 and TRBJ2-1; 15 nucleotides line up with TRBD2. J was trimmed by 6 bases and V by 7 bases; bases with no gene match: 4. Germline V gene sequence: CDR1 ENHRY, CDR2 SYGVKD. The CDR3 loop spans 15 amino acids. The CDR3 DNA sequence: TGTGCCATCACCCTGGGACTAGCGGGAGGCAATGAGCAGTTCTTC. Its translation is CAITLGLAGGNEQFF.

This sequence joins TRBV5-5 and TRBJ1-5; 10 positions match TRBD1. V lost 3 bases and J lost 0; bases outside the gene matches: 6. Germline CDR1 is SGHKS and CDR2 is YYEKEE (reference sequence). This CDR3 comprises 17 residues. The CDR3 loop reads CASSSGTGDHSNQPQHF. The CDR3 DNA follows: TGTGCCAGCAGCTCCGGGACAGGGGACCATAGCAATCAGCCCCAGCATTTT.

The chain couples TRBV9 to TRBJ1-1; 7 bases are a match to TRBD1. The V segment lost 4 bases and the J segment 3 bases; nucleotides outside the gene matches: 12. The length of the CDR3 is 16 residues. From germline, CDR1 is SGDLS and CDR2 YYNGEE. For the CDR3, the DNA is TGTGCCAGCAGCAAAGGGGCCAGGCAGGGGGACACTGAAGCTTTCTTT. Translation gives CASSKGARQGDTEAFF. Supplemented by reference TRBV9 and TRBJ1-1, the full variable domain reads DSGVTQTPKHLITATGQRVTLRCSPRSGDLSVYWYQQSLDQGLQFLIQYYNGEERAKGNILERFSAQQFPDLHSELNLSSLELGDSALYFCASSKGARQGDTEAFFGQGTRLTVV.

The V call is TRBV19, the J call TRBJ1-1, with D tentatively TRBD1 (6 bases). Between the trimmed V and J ends, which lost 7 bases and 4 bases, there was a span of 19 bases. Germline values: CDR1 LNHDA, CDR2 SQIVND (reference sequence). The CDR3 runs to 15 residues. The CDR3 DNA reads TGTGCCAGTACCGAGTCGTCGAGGGGGAGCACTGAAGCTTTCTTT. The encoded protein is CASTESSRGSTEAFF.

The chain links TRBV7-2 to TRBJ2-2; D perhaps matches TRBD2 (5 bases). Germline assignment: CDR1 SGHTA and CDR2 FQGNSA. This CDR3 is 18 amino acids long. Trimming took 3 bases from V and 1 from J, leaving 18 bases between them. The CDR3 DNA reads as TGTGCCAGCAGCTTTTCTATGGCGAGGGTTTTGAACACCGGGGAGCTGTTTTTT. Translating it yields CASSFSMARVLNTGELFF.

This clone appeared a few times. This rearrangement joins TRBV19 to TRBJ2-2; no clear D. Trimming removed 8 bases from V and 4 bases from J, with 11 bases in between. Per the germline V gene, CDR1 is LNHDA and CDR2 is SQIVND (reference sequence). This CDR3 region has 13 residues. The CDR3 bases are TGTGCCAGTCGAACATCTCCCACCGGGGAGCTGTTTTTT. Its translation is CASRTSPTGELFF.

J is TRBJ2-7 and V is TRBV10-3; TRBD1 agrees at 7 bases. V dropped 7 bases and J dropped 2; count of bases not matched to a gene: 8. CDR3 length: 14 amino acids. From germline, CDR1 is ENHRY and CDR2 SYGVKD. CDR3 sequence (DNA): TGTGCCATCACCGATCCTCAGGGGGCCTACGAGCAGTACTTC. Protein: CAITDPQGAYEQYF.

The table lists this clone with a count of one. This chain uses TRBV18 with TRBJ1-2; D perhaps matches TRBD1 (5 bases). V lost 1 base and J lost 5, with 5 bases in between. The CDR3 runs to 12 residues. Germline V gene sequence: CDR1 KGHSH, CDR2 LQKENI. This chain's CDR3 is CASSPQGYGYTF. CDR3 sequence (DNA): TGTGCCAGCTCACCACAGGGGTATGGCTACACCTTC.

The chain has TRBV18 and TRBJ2-5; D call uncertain. Trimming took 0 bases from V and 2 from J, leaving 7 bases between them. Germline V gene lookup returns CDR1 KGHSH and CDR2 LQKENI. The CDR3 sequence is 14 residues long. Here the CDR3 DNA reads TGTGCCAGCTCACCACCGCGCGGACAAGAGACCCAGTACTTC. This codes for CASSPPRGQETQYF.

The V call is TRBV24-1, the J call TRBJ2-2, with TRBD1 matching over 10 bases. Germline V CDR1 and CDR2: KGHDR, SFDVKD. The CDR3 covers 15 residues. V dropped 4 bases and J dropped 7; count of bases not matched to a gene: 5. The CDR3 protein is CATSDDRGQDGELFF. The CDR3 DNA reads as TGTGCCACCAGTGACGACAGGGGGCAAGACGGGGAGCTGTTTTTT.

The chain carries TRBV3-1 (or the pseudogene TRBV3-2) and TRBJ1-1; possible D gene TRBD1, 6 bases. The CDR3 has 13 residues. V lost 0 bases, J lost 10 bases, and 12 bases lay in between. CDR1 LGHDT and CDR2 YNNKEL come from the germline V gene (reference sequence). CDR3 sequence (DNA): TGTGCCAGCAGCCAAGAGATTGGCAGGGGAGCTTTCTTT. Its translation is CASSQEIGRGAFF.

The rearrangement uses TRBV7-8 and TRBJ2-1; 13 bases match TRBD2. This CDR3 region has 16 residues. CDR1 and CDR2 (germline): SGHVS, FQNEAQ. With V trimmed by 5 bases and J by 5 bases, 6 bases remained unmatched. CDR3: CASSPPGLAGHNEQFF. As DNA, the CDR3 is TGTGCCAGCAGCCCTCCGGGACTAGCGGGACACAATGAGCAGTTCTTC.

The gene calls are TRBV6-6 and TRBJ2-2; 11 bases fit TRBD2. The CDR3 covers 16 residues. With V trimmed by 4 bases and J by 1 base, 2 bases remained unmatched. CDR1 is MNHNY and CDR2 is SVGAGI in the germline V gene (reference sequence). The CDR3 nucleotides read TGTGCCAGCAGTTTAACTAGCGGGGGGAACACCGGGGAGCTGTTTTTT. Encoded protein: CASSLTSGGNTGELFF.

V is TRBV9 and J is TRBJ1-6; a weak D match, TRBD1 (5 bases). Between the trimmed V and J ends, which lost 0 bases and 7 bases, there was a span of 14 bases. CDR1 is SGDLS and CDR2 is YYNGEE in the germline V gene. This CDR3 has 16 amino acids. The CDR3 sequence is CASSVEEVRGNSPLHF. CDR3 sequence (DNA): TGTGCCAGCAGCGTAGAGGAAGTAAGGGGCAATTCACCCCTCCACTTT.

Comments on this clone: Sequence at one end of the junction differs from germline and may be a read error. The chain is built from TRBV7-7 and TRBJ2-5; the match to TRBD1 covers 8 bases. The length of the CDR3 is 14 residues. CDR1 is SSHAT, CDR2 FNYEAQ, per germline (reference sequence). For the CDR3, the DNA is TGTGCTAGCAGCCCAGGGACAGGCCAAGAGACCCAGTACTTC. It codes for CASSPGTGQETQYF. The complete variable domain, with remaining parts taken from reference TRBV7-7 and TRBJ2-5, reads GAGVSQSPRYKVTKRGQDVTLRCDPISSHATLYWYQQALGQGPEFLTYFNYEAQPDKSGLPSDRFSAERPEGSISTLTIQRTEQRDSAMYRCASSPGTGQETQYFGPGTRLLVL.

The V gene is TRBV2, the J gene TRBJ2-7; perhaps TRBD2 as D (6 bases). Trimming stripped 6 bases from V and 2 bases from J, with 17 bases between. Germline CDR1 SNHLY, CDR2 FYNNEI. The CDR3 covers 15 residues. The CDR3 DNA follows: TGTGCCAGCAGCCGGGGCGGGGTCAAAGCCTACGAGCAGTACTTC. Translating it yields CASSRGGVKAYEQYF.